This is a list of T cell receptor beta chains from one sample in a study of blood T cell repertoires in COVID-19. Here immunoSEQ multiplex PCR was the method, and the copy in TCRdb shows in-frame clones only, minus some. The sample holds approximately 470,000 clones, around 90% seen once. Material: PBMCs or T cells enriched from blood (not recorded which). These receptors were collected from a woman younger than 35 who had recovered from COVID-19. CDR3s include the opening cysteine and the closing phenylalanine or tryptophan.

j_call v_call cdr3_aa
TRBJ2-7 TRBV6-1 CASSDSSGQGPYEQYF
TRBJ1-5 TRBV7-9 CASSPETGGNQPQHF
TRBJ2-5 TRBV2 CASSLLGQAEETQYF
TRBJ1-2 TRBV7-9 CASTREGSNYGYTF
TRBJ2-3 TRBV7-9 CASSHRGSTDTQYF
TRBJ1-1 TRBV6-5 CAHSRGYTEAFF
TRBJ1-2 TRBV5-6 CASSSLANYGYTF
TRBJ2-3 TRBV7-9 CASSLIPQGADTQYF
TRBJ2-7 TRBV10-1 CATHRGGYEQYF
TRBJ1-5 TRBV4-1 CASSQERDQPQHF
TRBJ2-7 TRBV30 CAWSVQAFSYEQYF
TRBJ2-2 TRBV14 CASSQNRANTGELFF
TRBJ1-3 TRBV5-1 CASSSSIAGNTIYF
TRBJ1-5 TRBV28 CASSGGNQPQHF
TRBJ1-1 TRBV5-1 CASSGGTDIEAFF
TRBJ1-5 TRBV19 CASNDRGGLNQPQHF
TRBJ1-2 TRBV15 CATSSRGSGGYTF
TRBJ2-7 TRBV5-1 CASSLATRGQNEQYF
TRBJ1-2 TRBV6-4 CASVRSGASYGYTF
TRBJ1-5 TRBV4-2 CASSYHMSNQPQHF
TRBJ1-1 TRBV5-1 CASSFLWNTEAFF
TRBJ1-2 TRBV14 CASSQGREGYTF
TRBJ1-1 TRBV10-2 CASTLPEGNTEAFF
TRBJ1-5 TRBV2 CASSESYSNQPQHF
TRBJ1-1 TRBV12-5 CASGRVNTEAFF
TRBJ1-5 TRBV19 CASSHLGEPQHF
TRBJ2-3 TRBV7-3 CASSLTVAGGPDTQYF
TRBJ2-5 TRBV18 CASSPISQGSQETQYF
TRBJ1-2 TRBV5-4 CASSPFIRGRDYGYTF
TRBJ2-3 TRBV5-1 CASSFITSGGSADTQYF
TRBJ2-5 TRBV5-1 CASSLQTSGEETQYF
TRBJ1-2 TRBV7-9 CASSGTGGFYGYTF
TRBJ2-5 TRBV30 CAWSPKAIETQYF